This T cell receptor (beta chain) was sequenced during a study of blood T cell repertoires in COVID-19. The wider study: The analysed material was cDNA or gDNA that came from T cells, B-cell-depleted T cells, or PBMCs.

CDR3 length: 13 residues. Per germline, CDR1 MNHEY and CDR2 SMNVEV (reference sequence). Deletions cut 5 bases from V and 8 bases from J, with 15 bases between. As processed by the authors: Amplification of reference gene primers provided the estimated nucleated cell counts. Assay: immunoSEQ multiplex PCR; the TCRdb copy retains only in-frame clones and omits some. V, J and clone size are those of that table, while D and trimming were read from the DNA. The sample has approximately 110,000 clones, roughly 80% seen once. The sequence derives from a man between 65 and 80 years old with active or convalescent COVID-19. The specimen sequenced was peripheral blood. This chain connects TRBV27 to TRBJ1-2, with a weak D call TRBD1 (5 bases). CDR3 sequence reads: CASSSQGSLGYTF. CDR3 sequence (DNA): TGTGCCAGCAGTAGCCAGGGCTCTTTGGGCTACACCTTC.